This TCR beta chain was profiled in a study of blood T cell repertoires in COVID-19. The wider study: COVID-19 samples, acute and convalescent, were from the United States, Italy and Spain. Nucleic acid was either cDNA or gDNA, and it came from T cells, B-cell-depleted T cells, or PBMCs.

This clone was detected once. Study processing details: For nucleated cells, counts were estimated from reference gene primer amplification. Using immunoSEQ multiplex PCR, the repertoire was profiled, and TCRdb retains in-frame clones only, with some absent. V, J and clone size are those of that table, while D and trimming were read from the DNA. The sample holds 150,000 to 200,000 clones; approximately 90% are singletons and the top ten take roughly 0.99%. The CDR3 is made up of 15 amino acids. From germline, CDR1 is SNHLY and CDR2 FYNNEI. V was pared by 7 bases and J by 4 bases, with 17 bases between.

The sequenced sample was peripheral blood. The rearrangement joins TRBV2 to TRBJ2-1, with D maybe TRBD1 (6 bases). The receptor was isolated from a young man with acute or convalescent COVID-19. CDR3 nucleotide sequence: TGTGCCAGCATCGGGGACATGCAGAATTACAATGAGCAGTTCTTC. Translated, it gives CASIGDMQNYNEQFF.